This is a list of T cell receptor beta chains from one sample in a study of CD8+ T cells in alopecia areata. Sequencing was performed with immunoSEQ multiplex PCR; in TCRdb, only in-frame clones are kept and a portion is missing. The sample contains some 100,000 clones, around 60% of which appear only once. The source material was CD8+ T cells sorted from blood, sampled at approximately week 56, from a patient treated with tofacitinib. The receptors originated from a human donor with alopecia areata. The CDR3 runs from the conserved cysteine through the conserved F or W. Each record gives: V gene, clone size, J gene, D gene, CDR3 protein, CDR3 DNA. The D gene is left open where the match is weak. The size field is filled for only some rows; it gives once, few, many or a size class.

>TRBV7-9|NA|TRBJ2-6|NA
CASTNSAGANVLTF
TGTGCCAGCACTAACTCTGCTGGGGCCAACGTCCTGACTTTC
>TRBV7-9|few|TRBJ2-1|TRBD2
CASSLGGATTSWREQFF
TGTGCCAGCAGCTTAGGAGGCGCCACGACTAGCTGGCGTGAGCAGTTCTTC
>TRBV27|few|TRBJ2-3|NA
CASRKSTDTQYF
TGTGCCAGCAGAAAGAGCACAGATACGCAGTATTTT
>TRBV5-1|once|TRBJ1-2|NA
CASSLASSNYGYTF
TGCGCCAGCAGCTTGGCGTCCAGTAACTATGGCTACACCTTC
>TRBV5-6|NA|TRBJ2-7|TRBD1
CASSYGTGSREQYF
TGTGCCAGCAGCTATGGGACAGGGTCACGCGAGCAGTACTTC
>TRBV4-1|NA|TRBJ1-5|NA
CASSQDTGGGGYSNQPQHF
TGCGCCAGCAGCCAAGACACCGGGGGCGGGGGCTATAGCAATCAGCCCCAGCATTTT
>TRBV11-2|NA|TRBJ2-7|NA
CASSLGTTYEQYF
TGTGCCAGCAGCTTAGGAACGACCTACGAGCAGTACTTC
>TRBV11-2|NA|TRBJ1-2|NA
CASTDNRLDYTF
TGTGCCAGCACCGATAACAGGTTGGACTACACCTTC
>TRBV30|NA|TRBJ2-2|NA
CAWSSGELFF
TGTGCCTGGAGCTCCGGGGAGCTGTTTTTT
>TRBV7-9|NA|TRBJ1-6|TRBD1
CASSSATGGYSPLHF
TGTGCCAGCAGCTCAGCGACAGGGGGCTATTCACCCCTCCACTTT
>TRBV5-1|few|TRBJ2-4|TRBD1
CASSFSGTGRENIQYF
TGCGCCAGCAGCTTTTCCGGGACAGGGAGGGAAAACATTCAGTACTTC
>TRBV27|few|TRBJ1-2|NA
CASRRFNSQRDGYTF
TGTGCCAGCAGGAGGTTTAACTCCCAACGGGATGGCTACACCTTC
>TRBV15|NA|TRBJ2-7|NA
CATSLGGGSSYEQYF
TGTGCCACCAGCTTGGGAGGAGGAAGCTCCTACGAGCAGTACTTC
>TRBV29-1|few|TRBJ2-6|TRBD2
CSVEDWEGNGANVLTF
TGCAGCGTTGAAGATTGGGAGGGGAACGGGGCCAACGTCCTGACTTTC
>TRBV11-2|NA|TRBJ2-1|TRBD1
CASSLGPPRTGGVNEQFF
TGTGCCAGCAGCTTAGGACCACCCCGGACAGGGGGAGTGAATGAGCAGTTCTTC
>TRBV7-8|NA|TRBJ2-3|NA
CASSYTNRETDTQYF
TGTGCCAGCAGCTACACGAACAGGGAAACAGATACGCAGTATTTT